These T cell receptor beta chains were read from a single sample in a study of shared clonotypes between healthy human individuals. Produced via immunoSEQ multiplex PCR; TCRdb's table is partial and in-frame only. The repertoire consists of some 2,000,000 clones, with 85% to 95% occurring once and the leading ten covering 0.1% to 0.15%. The sample was naive CD4+ T cells sorted from blood. The receptors were sampled from a man younger than 35 in good health. Both conserved end residues are part of each CDR3. The D gene is left open where the match is weak. Not every row has a clone size; where given, it reads once, few, many or a size class.

abundance	d_gene	v_gene	j_gene	CDR3aa	CDR3nt
-	-	TRBV6-6	TRBJ1-1	CASSYPPTESGTEAFF	TGTGCCAGCAGTTACCCTCCGACTGAAAGTGGGACTGAAGCTTTCTTT
-	TRBD2	TRBV2	TRBJ2-2	CASSVLAGNTGELFF	TGTGCCAGCAGTGTCCTAGCGGGGAACACCGGGGAGCTGTTTTTT
-	-	TRBV7-9	TRBJ2-7	CASSLRRAEDGEQYF	TGTGCCAGCAGCTTGCGGCGAGCGGAGGATGGAGAGCAGTACTTC
-	-	TRBV2	TRBJ2-7	CASRLQGHEQYF	TGTGCCAGCAGGCTCCAGGGCCACGAGCAGTACTTC
-	-	TRBV19	TRBJ1-5	CASSRMGLYSNQPQHF	TGTGCCAGTAGTCGAATGGGACTATATAGCAATCAGCCCCAGCATTTT
-	-	TRBV21-1	TRBJ2-7	CASSKVGTAYEQYF	TGTGCCAGCAGCAAAGTGGGAACGGCCTACGAGCAGTACTTC
-	TRBD2	TRBV7-2	TRBJ2-1	CASSLSGGAFNEQFF	TGTGCCAGCAGCCTTAGCGGGGGGGCATTCAATGAGCAGTTCTTC
-	TRBD2	TRBV19	TRBJ2-1	CASSSLAGGPDEQFF	TGTGCCAGTAGTTCACTAGCGGGGGGGCCCGATGAGCAGTTCTTC
-	TRBD1	TRBV6-1	TRBJ1-2	CASSDAGTGNYGYTF	TGTGCCAGCAGTGACGCGGGGACAGGGAACTATGGCTACACCTTC
-	-	TRBV1	TRBJ2-7	CTSSQGLAGKAYEQYF	TGCACCAGCAGCCAGGGGCTAGCGGGTAAGGCCTACGAGCAGTACTTC
-	-	TRBV5-4	TRBJ2-1	CASSKDQSSYNEQFF	TGTGCCAGCAGCAAGGACCAGAGCTCCTACAATGAGCAGTTCTTC
-	-	TRBV7-2	TRBJ2-7	CASSSLPGSYEQYF	TGTGCCAGCAGCTCGCTTCCAGGGAGCTACGAGCAGTACTTC
-	-	TRBV21-1	TRBJ2-3	CASSKVRTGDYTDTQYF	TGTGCCAGCAGCAAGGTAAGGACAGGGGACTACACAGATACGCAGTATTTT
-	-	TRBV7-2	TRBJ2-1	CASSLRVNEQFF	TGTGCCAGCAGCCTCCGTGTCAATGAGCAGTTCTTC
-	-	TRBV5-1	TRBJ2-7	CASSLAGATYEQYF	TGCGCCAGCAGCTTGGCGGGGGCCACCTACGAGCAGTACTTC
-	-	TRBV4-3	TRBJ1-3	CASSQRTAGNTIYF	TGCGCCAGCAGCCAAAGGACAGCTGGAAACACCATATATTTT
-	-	TRBV28	TRBJ1-2	CASSRDTNYGYTF	TGTGCCAGCAGCCGAGATACTAACTATGGCTACACCTTC
-	TRBD1	TRBV28	TRBJ1-3	CASQTTGGAEGNTIYF	TGTGCCAGTCAAACGACAGGGGGCGCGGAAGGAAACACCATATATTTT
-	-	TRBV10-1	TRBJ2-7	CASSPNLRDEQYF	TGCGCCAGCAGCCCAAACCTTCGGGACGAGCAGTACTTC
few	-	TRBV19	TRBJ1-2	CASSRLANYGYTF	TGTGCCAGTAGTAGGTTAGCTAACTATGGCTACACCTTC
-	-	TRBV6-1	TRBJ2-1	CASSERIAPYNEQFF	TGTGCCAGCAGTGAGAGGATAGCTCCCTACAATGAGCAGTTCTTC
-	-	TRBV6-6	TRBJ2-3	CASVVGGSTDTQYF	TGTGCCAGCGTTGTCGGGGGCAGCACAGATACGCAGTATTTT
-	TRBD2	TRBV20-1	TRBJ2-3	CSAKRGDTQYF	TGCAGTGCTAAGCGGGGAGATACGCAGTATTTT
-	-	TRBV28	TRBJ2-7	CASSPPGTYEQYF	TGTGCCAGCAGTCCCCCGGGAACCTACGAGCAGTACTTC
-	-	TRBV5-8	TRBJ2-7	CASSEDSFYEQYF	TGTGCCAGCAGCGAGGACTCATTCTACGAGCAGTACTTC
-	-	TRBV9	TRBJ2-5	CASNPLGAQETQYF	TGTGCCAGCAATCCTTTGGGGGCCCAAGAGACCCAGTACTTC
-	TRBD1	TRBV6-5	TRBJ2-3	CASSYGQGRSTDTQYF	TGTGCCAGCAGTTACGGACAGGGTCGTAGCACAGATACGCAGTATTTT
-	-	TRBV6-5	TRBJ1-2	CASSYGGGIYGYTF	TGTGCCAGCAGTTACGGTGGGGGAATCTATGGCTACACCTTC
-	TRBD2	TRBV5-4	TRBJ2-3	CASSFGGGTDTQYF	TGTGCCAGCAGCTTCGGGGGGGGAACAGATACGCAGTATTTT
-	TRBD1	TRBV18	TRBJ1-2	CASSGDRVSGYTF	TGTGCCAGCTCAGGGGACAGGGTCAGTGGCTACACCTTC
once	-	TRBV6-1	TRBJ1-2	CASSEIAGLGGYTF	TGTGCCAGCAGTGAAATAGCAGGGTTAGGGGGCTACACCTTC
-	TRBD1	TRBV7-2	TRBJ1-2	CASSFVPGTGGGYTF	TGTGCCAGCAGCTTTGTCCCCGGGACAGGCGGTGGCTACACCTTC
-	-	TRBV2	TRBJ1-1	CASRLEGIGHTEAFF	TGTGCCAGCAGGCTGGAGGGGATTGGGCACACTGAAGCTTTCTTT
-	-	TRBV30	TRBJ1-4	CAWSAWTANEKLFF	TGTGCCTGGAGTGCATGGACGGCTAATGAAAAACTGTTTTTT
-	TRBD2	TRBV7-9	TRBJ2-2	CASSFGTSGSSGELFF	TGTGCCAGCAGCTTTGGGACTAGCGGGAGTTCCGGGGAGCTGTTTTTT
-	-	TRBV7-3	TRBJ1-3	CASSLGATGNTIYF	TGTGCCAGCAGCTTAGGTGCTACTGGAAACACCATATATTTT
-	TRBD1	TRBV7-9	TRBJ1-1	CASTPGDRGRNTEAFF	TGTGCCAGCACCCCAGGGGACAGGGGGAGGAACACTGAAGCTTTCTTT
-	-	TRBV11-3	TRBJ2-7	CASSLARGYEQYF	TGTGCCAGCAGCTTAGCCCGGGGGTACGAGCAGTACTTC
-	-	TRBV5-1	TRBJ2-3	CASSLDQSTDTQYF	TGCGCCAGCAGCTTGGACCAAAGCACAGATACGCAGTATTTT
-	TRBD1	TRBV4-3	TRBJ1-2	CASSRLTGDYLYGYTF	TGCGCCAGCAGCCGTCTAACAGGGGACTACTTGTATGGCTACACCTTC
-	-	TRBV25-1	TRBJ2-3	CASSEFTGSPTQYF	TGTGCCAGCAGTGAATTTACAGGGAGCCCTACGCAGTATTTT
-	-	TRBV4-1	TRBJ1-3	CASSQEGREAGNTIYF	TGCGCCAGCAGCCAAGAAGGCAGGGAGGCTGGAAACACCATATATTTT
few	-	TRBV30	TRBJ2-3	CAWSAEDTQYF	TGTGCCTGGAGCGCGGAAGATACGCAGTATTTT
-	TRBD2	TRBV5-6	TRBJ2-3	CASSLVAGAARDTQYF	TGTGCCAGCAGCTTGGTAGCGGGGGCCGCAAGAGATACGCAGTATTTT
-	TRBD1	TRBV9	TRBJ1-2	CASSASYRGESYGYTF	TGTGCCAGCAGCGCTTCATACAGGGGTGAGAGCTATGGCTACACCTTC